This passage covers 9 T cell receptor beta chains from one sample sequenced in a study of cytotoxic CD8 clonotypes in ibrutinib-treated CLL. Only in-frame clones appear in the TCRdb table, and some are missing; sequencing was by immunoSEQ multiplex PCR. Of nearly 300,000 clones detected, 65% to 85% appear once; the ten largest clones hold approximately 5.1%. The sample in question was PBMCs, obtained at disease progression, from a patient treated with ibrutinib. Every receptor here comes from a human donor with chronic lymphocytic leukemia.

This clone was seen a few times. The chain carries TRBV7-3 and TRBJ2-5; TRBD2 might be the D (5 bases). From germline, CDR1 is SGHTA and CDR2 FQGTGA. V was pared by 6 bases and J by 7 bases, with 18 bases between. This CDR3 is built from 14 residues. In DNA form, the CDR3 reads TGTGCCAGCAGGTCGGACTCAGCAGGTGTGACCCAGTACTTC. This translates into CASRSDSAGVTQYF.

This chain's CDR3 is CAISAGQGREKLFF. The CDR3 region has the DNA TGTGCCATCAGTGCGGGACAGGGGAGGGAAAAACTGTTTTTT. The V call is TRBV10-3, the J call TRBJ1-4, with 10 bases fitting TRBD1. The CDR3 covers 14 residues. V lost 4 bases, J lost 8 bases, and 4 bases stayed unmatched. Germline V lookup: CDR1 ENHRY, CDR2 SYGVKD.

This clone was observed a single time. V usage is TRBV7-9 and J usage is TRBJ2-3; no firm D call. The germline V and J ends were trimmed by 5 bases and 0 bases, with 9 bases remaining between them. This CDR3 is 14 amino acids long. Germline CDR1 and CDR2: SEHNR and FQNEAQ (reference sequence). CDR3 amino acids: CASSKSPSTDTQYF. The CDR3 DNA reads TGTGCCAGCAGCAAGAGCCCTAGCACAGATACGCAGTATTTT. Full variable domain (remainder filled in from reference TRBV7-9 and TRBJ2-3): DTGVSQNPRHKITKRGQNVTFRCDPISEHNRLYWYRQTLGQGPEFLTYFQNEAQLEKSRLLSDRFSAERPKGSFSTLEIQRTEQGDSAMYLCASSKSPSTDTQYFGPGTRLTVL.

This chain links TRBV2 with TRBJ2-7, with D possibly matching TRBD2 (6 bases). The CDR3 loop spans 14 amino acids. Germline loops: CDR1 SNHLY, CDR2 FYNNEI. V gave up 1 base and J gave up 3 bases, with 10 bases separating them. In nucleotides, the CDR3 is TGTGCCAGCAGTGAAGTAGCGGCCGACTACGAGCAGTACTTC. Protein: CASSEVAADYEQYF.

The chain couples TRBV7-8 to TRBJ2-5; D is uncertain. The CDR3 runs 14 residues. V was cut by 1 base and J by 2 bases, with 8 bases left in between. The germline gives CDR1 SGHVS, CDR2 FQNEAQ. The CDR3 protein is CASSLEGIQETQYF. As DNA, the CDR3 is TGTGCCAGCAGCTTAGAGGGCATTCAAGAGACCCAGTACTTC.

The rearrangement uses TRBV25-1 and TRBJ2-3, with D unclear. The CDR3 covers 15 residues. Looked up from germline, CDR1 is MGHDK and CDR2 is SYGVNS. The germline V and J ends were trimmed by 0 bases and 5 bases, with 12 bases remaining between them. The CDR3 nucleotides are TGTGCCAGCAGTGAATATATCTGGGCCGAAGATACGCAGTATTTT. This codes for CASSEYIWAEDTQYF.

This chain connects TRBV15 to TRBJ2-3; tentative D call: TRBD1 (5 bases). The V gene's germline CDR1 is LNHNV and CDR2 YYDKDF (reference sequence). The CDR3 consists of 16 residues. V was clipped by 0 bases and J by 6 bases, with 16 bases between them. This chain's CDR3 is CATSRDDSYRMDTQYF. CDR3 DNA: TGTGCCACCAGCAGAGATGACAGCTATCGGATGGATACGCAGTATTTT.

The chain recombines TRBV7-9 with TRBJ2-5; 9 bases are a match to TRBD1. The CDR3 runs to 17 residues. V lost 0 bases and J lost 5; bases outside the gene matches: 10. Per the germline V gene, CDR1 is SEHNR and CDR2 is FQNEAQ (reference sequence). The chain's CDR3 is CASSLARTGATSETQYF. The CDR3 DNA is TGTGCCAGCAGCTTAGCGCGGACAGGGGCGACCTCTGAGACCCAGTACTTC.

The genes are TRBV5-1 and TRBJ2-7; the D gene is possibly TRBD2 (6 bases). CDR1 and CDR2 (germline): SGHRS, YFSETQ. The CDR3 is 13 residues long. The ends were cut back, 3 bases at V and 6 bases at J, with 13 bases in the middle. Here the CDR3 DNA reads TGCGCCAGCAGCTGGGGGACTGGCCGCGAGCAGTACTTC. It encodes CASSWGTGREQYF.